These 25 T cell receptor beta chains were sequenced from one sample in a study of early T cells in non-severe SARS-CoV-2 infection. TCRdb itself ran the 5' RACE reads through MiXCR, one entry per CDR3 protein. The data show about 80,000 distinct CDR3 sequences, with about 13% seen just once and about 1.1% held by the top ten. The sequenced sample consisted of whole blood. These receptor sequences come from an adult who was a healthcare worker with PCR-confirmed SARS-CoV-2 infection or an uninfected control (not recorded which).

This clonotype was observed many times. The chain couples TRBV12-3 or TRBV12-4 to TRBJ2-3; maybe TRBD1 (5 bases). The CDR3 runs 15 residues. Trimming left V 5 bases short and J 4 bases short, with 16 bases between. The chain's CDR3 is CASSLPGLGADTQYF. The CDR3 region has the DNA TGTGCCAGCAGTCTACCGGGCCTAGGGGCAGATACGCAGTATTTT.

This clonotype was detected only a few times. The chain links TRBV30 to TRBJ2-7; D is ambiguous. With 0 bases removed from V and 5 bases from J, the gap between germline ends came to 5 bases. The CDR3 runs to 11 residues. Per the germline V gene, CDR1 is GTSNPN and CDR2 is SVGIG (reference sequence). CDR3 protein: CAWSVRDEQYF. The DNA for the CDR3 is TGTGCCTGGAGTGTACGGGACGAGCAGTACTTC.

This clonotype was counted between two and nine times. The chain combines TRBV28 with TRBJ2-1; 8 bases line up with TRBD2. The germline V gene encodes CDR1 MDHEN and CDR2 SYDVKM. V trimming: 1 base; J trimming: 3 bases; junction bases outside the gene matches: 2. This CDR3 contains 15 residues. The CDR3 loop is CASSLFREGYNEQFF. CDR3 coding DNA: TGTGCCAGCAGTTTATTCCGGGAGGGCTACAATGAGCAGTTCTTC.

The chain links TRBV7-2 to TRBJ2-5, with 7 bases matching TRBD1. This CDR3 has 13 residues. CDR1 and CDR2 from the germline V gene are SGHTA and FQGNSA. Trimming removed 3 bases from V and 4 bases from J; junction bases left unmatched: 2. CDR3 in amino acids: CASSFRQGETQYF. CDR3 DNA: TGTGCCAGCAGCTTCCGACAGGGAGAGACCCAGTACTTC.

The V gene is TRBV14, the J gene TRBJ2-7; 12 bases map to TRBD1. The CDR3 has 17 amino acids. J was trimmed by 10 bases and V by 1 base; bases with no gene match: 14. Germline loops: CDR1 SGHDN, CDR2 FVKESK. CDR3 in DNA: TGTGCCAGCAGCCAAGCCCTACAGCTCGGGACAGGGGGCTTTCAGTACTTC. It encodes CASSQALQLGTGGFQYF.

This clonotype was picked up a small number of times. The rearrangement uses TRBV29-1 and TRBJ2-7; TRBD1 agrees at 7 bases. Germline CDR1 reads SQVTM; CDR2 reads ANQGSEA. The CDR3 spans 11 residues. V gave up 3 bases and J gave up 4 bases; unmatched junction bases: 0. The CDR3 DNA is TGCAGCGTTGAGGACAGGTACGAGCAGTACTTC. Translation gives CSVEDRYEQYF.

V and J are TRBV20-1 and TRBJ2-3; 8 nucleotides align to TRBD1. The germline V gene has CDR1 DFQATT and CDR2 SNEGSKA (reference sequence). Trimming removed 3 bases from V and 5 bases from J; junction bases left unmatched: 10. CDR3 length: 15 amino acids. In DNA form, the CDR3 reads TGCAGTGCTAGCCACACAGGGGGAGTCGGAGATACGCAGTATTTT. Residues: CSASHTGGVGDTQYF.

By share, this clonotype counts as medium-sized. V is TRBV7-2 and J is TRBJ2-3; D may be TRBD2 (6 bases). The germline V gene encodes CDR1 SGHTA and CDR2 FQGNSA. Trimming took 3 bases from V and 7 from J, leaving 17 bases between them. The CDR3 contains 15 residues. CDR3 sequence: CASSFSSANTNTQYF. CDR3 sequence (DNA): TGTGCCAGCAGCTTCTCTAGCGCCAATACAAATACGCAGTATTTT. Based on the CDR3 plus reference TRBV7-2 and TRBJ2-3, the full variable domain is GAGVSQSPSNKVTEKGKDVELRCDPISGHTALYWYRQSLGQGLEFLIYFQGNSAPDKSGLPSDRFSAERTGGSVSTLTIQRTQQEDSAVYLCASSFSSANTNTQYFGPGTRLTVL.

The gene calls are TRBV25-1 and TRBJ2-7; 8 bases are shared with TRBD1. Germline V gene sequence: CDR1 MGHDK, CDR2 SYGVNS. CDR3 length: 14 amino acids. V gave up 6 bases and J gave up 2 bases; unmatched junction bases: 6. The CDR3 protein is CASSVDRGTYEQYF. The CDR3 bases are TGTGCCAGCAGCGTCGACAGGGGTACCTACGAGCAGTACTTC.

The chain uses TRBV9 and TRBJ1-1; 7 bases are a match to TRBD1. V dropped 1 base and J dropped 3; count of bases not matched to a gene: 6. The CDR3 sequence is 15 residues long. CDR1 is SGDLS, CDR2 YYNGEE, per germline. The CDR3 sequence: CASSVSDRVDTEAFF. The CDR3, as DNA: TGTGCCAGCAGCGTAAGTGACAGGGTTGACACTGAAGCTTTCTTT.

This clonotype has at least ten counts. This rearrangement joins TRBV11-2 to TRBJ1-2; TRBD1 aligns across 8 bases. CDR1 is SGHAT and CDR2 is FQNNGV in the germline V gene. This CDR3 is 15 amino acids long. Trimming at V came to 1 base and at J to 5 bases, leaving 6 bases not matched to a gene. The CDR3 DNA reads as TGTGCCAGCAGCTTAGGACAGGGGACGGTATATGGCTACACCTTC. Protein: CASSLGQGTVYGYTF.

The CDR3 region is CASSDRGSPLHF. In DNA form, the CDR3 reads TGTGCCAGCAGTGATAGGGGTTCACCCCTCCACTTT. This chain connects TRBV25-1 to TRBJ1-6, with TRBD1 as a possible D gene (5 bases). V was pared by 3 bases and J by 9 bases, with 6 bases between. The germline V gene has CDR1 MGHDK and CDR2 SYGVNS. CDR3 length: 12 residues.

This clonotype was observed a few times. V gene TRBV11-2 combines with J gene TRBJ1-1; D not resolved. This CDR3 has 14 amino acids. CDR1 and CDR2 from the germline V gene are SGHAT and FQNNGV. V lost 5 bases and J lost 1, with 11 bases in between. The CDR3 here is CASSPRAQNTEAFF. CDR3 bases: TGTGCCAGCAGCCCGAGGGCTCAGAACACTGAAGCTTTCTTT.

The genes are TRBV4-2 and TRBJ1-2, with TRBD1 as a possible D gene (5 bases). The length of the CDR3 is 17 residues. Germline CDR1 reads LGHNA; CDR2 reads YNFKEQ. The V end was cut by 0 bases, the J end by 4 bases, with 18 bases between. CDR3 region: CASSQDRGRVRGYGYTF. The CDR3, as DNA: TGTGCCAGCAGCCAAGATCGCGGCAGGGTTAGGGGCTATGGCTACACCTTC.

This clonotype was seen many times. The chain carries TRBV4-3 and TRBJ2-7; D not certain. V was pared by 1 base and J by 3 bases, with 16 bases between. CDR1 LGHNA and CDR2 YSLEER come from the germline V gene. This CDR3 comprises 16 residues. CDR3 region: CASSQVWIDPDYEQYF. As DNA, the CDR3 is TGCGCCAGCAGCCAAGTATGGATTGACCCAGACTACGAGCAGTACTTC.

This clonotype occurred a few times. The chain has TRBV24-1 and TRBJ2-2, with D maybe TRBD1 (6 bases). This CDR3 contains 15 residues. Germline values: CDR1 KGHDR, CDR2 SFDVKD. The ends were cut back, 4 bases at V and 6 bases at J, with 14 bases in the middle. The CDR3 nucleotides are TGTGCCACCAGTGACACCCAGACAGGTCCCGGGGAGCTGTTTTTT. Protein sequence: CATSDTQTGPGELFF.

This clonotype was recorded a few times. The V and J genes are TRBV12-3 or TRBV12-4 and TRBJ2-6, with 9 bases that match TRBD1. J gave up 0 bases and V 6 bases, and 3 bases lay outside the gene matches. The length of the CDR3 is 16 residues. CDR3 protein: CASSRTGASGANVLTF. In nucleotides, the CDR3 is TGTGCCAGCAGCCGGACAGGGGCCTCTGGGGCCAACGTCCTGACTTTC.

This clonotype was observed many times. The CDR3 spells CASSLGQGTAFF. For the CDR3, the DNA is TGCGCCAGCAGCTTGGGACAGGGAACGGCTTTCTTT. The rearrangement links TRBV5-1 to TRBJ1-1; 7 bases align to TRBD1. Germline assignment: CDR1 SGHRS and CDR2 YFSETQ. This CDR3 is 12 amino acids long. V lost 0 bases to trimming and J lost 11 bases; unmatched junction nucleotides: 4.

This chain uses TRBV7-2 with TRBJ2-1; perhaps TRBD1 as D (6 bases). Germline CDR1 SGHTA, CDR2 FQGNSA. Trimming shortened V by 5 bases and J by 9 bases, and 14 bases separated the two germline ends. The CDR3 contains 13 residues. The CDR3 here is CASSTGPTGEQFF. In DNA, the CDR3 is TGTGCCAGCAGCACAGGGCCTACCGGTGAGCAGTTCTTC.

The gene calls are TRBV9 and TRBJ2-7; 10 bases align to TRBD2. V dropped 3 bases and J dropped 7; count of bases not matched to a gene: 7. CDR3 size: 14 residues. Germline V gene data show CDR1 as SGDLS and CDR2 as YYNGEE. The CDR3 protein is CASSAKAGGLEQYF. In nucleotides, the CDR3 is TGTGCCAGCAGCGCCAAAGCGGGGGGGCTTGAGCAGTACTTC.

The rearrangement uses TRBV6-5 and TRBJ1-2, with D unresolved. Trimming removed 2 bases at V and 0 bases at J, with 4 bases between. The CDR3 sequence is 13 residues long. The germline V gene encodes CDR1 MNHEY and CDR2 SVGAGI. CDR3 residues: CASSYNPNYGYTF. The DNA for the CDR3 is TGTGCCAGCAGTTACAACCCTAACTATGGCTACACCTTC.

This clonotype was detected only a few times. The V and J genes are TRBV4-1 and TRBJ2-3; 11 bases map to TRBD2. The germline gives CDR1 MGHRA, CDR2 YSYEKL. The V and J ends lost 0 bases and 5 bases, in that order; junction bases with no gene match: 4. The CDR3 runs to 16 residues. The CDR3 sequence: CASSQDITSGGDTQYF. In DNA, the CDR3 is TGCGCCAGCAGCCAAGATATCACTAGCGGGGGAGATACGCAGTATTTT.

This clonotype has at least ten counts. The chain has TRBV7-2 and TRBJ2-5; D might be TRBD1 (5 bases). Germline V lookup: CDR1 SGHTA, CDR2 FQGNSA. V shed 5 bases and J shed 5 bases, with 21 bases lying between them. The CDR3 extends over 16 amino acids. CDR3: CASSRTGPKGWETQYF. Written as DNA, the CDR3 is TGTGCCAGCAGCCGTACCGGGCCTAAGGGGTGGGAGACCCAGTACTTC.

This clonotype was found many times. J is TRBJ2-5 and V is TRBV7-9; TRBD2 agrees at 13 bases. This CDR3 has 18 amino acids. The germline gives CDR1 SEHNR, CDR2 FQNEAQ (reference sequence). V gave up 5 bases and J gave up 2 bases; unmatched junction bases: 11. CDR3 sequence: CASSPQTGLAGPQETQYF. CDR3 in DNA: TGTGCCAGCAGCCCCCAAACGGGACTAGCGGGACCTCAAGAGACCCAGTACTTC.

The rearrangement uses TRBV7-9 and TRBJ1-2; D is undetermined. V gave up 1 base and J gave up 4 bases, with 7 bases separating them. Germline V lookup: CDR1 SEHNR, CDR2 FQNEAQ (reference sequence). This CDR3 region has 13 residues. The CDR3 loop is CASSLGTVYGYTF. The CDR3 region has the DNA TGTGCCAGCAGCTTAGGCACGGTCTATGGCTACACCTTC. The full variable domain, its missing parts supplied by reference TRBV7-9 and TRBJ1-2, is DTGVSQNPRHKITKRGQNVTFRCDPISEHNRLYWYRQTLGQGPEFLTYFQNEAQLEKSRLLSDRFSAERPKGSFSTLEIQRTEQGDSAMYLCASSLGTVYGYTFGSGTRLTVV.